The 22 T cell receptor beta chains below come from one sample, sequenced in a study of technical replicates of blood from a few donors. Data came from immunoSEQ multiplex PCR; TCRdb stores just in-frame clones and leaves some out. This sample yields some 70,000 clones, of which less than 98% are seen a single time; roughly 0.3% belongs to the top ten. The sequencing sample was made of T cells isolated from PBMCs. These receptors all stem from a human donor in good health.

This chain uses TRBV7-9 with TRBJ1-5; D gene ambiguous. This CDR3 spans 16 amino acids. Germline CDR1 is SEHNR and CDR2 is FQNEAQ (reference sequence). Trimming removed 7 bases at V and 2 bases at J, with 18 bases between. This CDR3 reads CASTTTGAPGNQPQHF. Here the CDR3 DNA reads TGTGCCAGCACCACCACCGGTGCCCCGGGCAATCAGCCCCAGCATTTT.

The chain is built from TRBV6-1 and TRBJ1-2, with 8 bases aligning to TRBD1. This CDR3 comprises 15 residues. Germline V CDR1 and CDR2: MNHNS, SASEGT. Trimming removed 0 bases from V and 8 bases from J; junction bases left unmatched: 8. CDR3 residues: CASSEAPQGTGGYTF. The CDR3, as DNA: TGTGCCAGCAGTGAAGCGCCGCAGGGGACAGGAGGCTACACCTTC.

The rearrangement joins TRBV6-1 to TRBJ1-1, with unresolved D. From germline, CDR1 is MNHNS and CDR2 SASEGT. There are 12 residues in the CDR3. Between the trimmed V and J ends, which lost 1 base and 5 bases, there was a span of 5 bases. CDR3 sequence (DNA): TGTGCCAGCAGTGAAGGAGGAACTGAAGCTTTCTTT. Translated, it gives CASSEGGTEAFF.

The chain recombines TRBV9 with TRBJ1-2; 12 nucleotides agree with TRBD1. With V trimmed by 4 bases and J by 6 bases, 7 bases remained unmatched. Germline V gives CDR1 SGDLS, CDR2 YYNGEE. CDR3 length: 15 amino acids. CDR3: CASSSWDRGQHGYTF. For the CDR3, the DNA is TGTGCCAGCAGCTCCTGGGACAGGGGGCAGCATGGCTACACCTTC.

J is TRBJ2-1 and V is TRBV7-9, with 10 bases fitting TRBD2. The CDR3 totals 18 residues. Germline CDR1 reads SEHNR; CDR2 reads FQNEAQ (reference sequence). V trimming: 3 bases; J trimming: 2 bases; junction bases outside the gene matches: 10. The CDR3 sequence is CASSFGLAGASTYNEQFF. The CDR3 DNA sequence: TGTGCCAGCAGCTTCGGGCTAGCGGGAGCGTCCACCTACAATGAGCAGTTCTTC.

The gene calls are TRBV2 and TRBJ1-5; 9 nucleotides agree with TRBD1. V shed 5 bases and J 2 bases; nucleotides not matched to a gene: 4. This CDR3 has 15 residues. Germline V lookup: CDR1 SNHLY, CDR2 FYNNEI. This chain's CDR3 is CASSLQGAGNQPQHF. In DNA, the CDR3 is TGTGCCAGCAGTTTACAGGGGGCAGGCAATCAGCCCCAGCATTTT.

This chain connects TRBV5-1 to TRBJ2-7, with D possibly TRBD1 on 5 matching bases. Trimming took 2 bases from V and 0 from J, leaving 12 bases between them. Germline CDR1 reads SGHRS; CDR2 reads YFSETQ. The CDR3 has 15 residues. CDR3 in amino acids: CASSFFQGSSYEQYF. The DNA for the CDR3 is TGCGCCAGCAGCTTTTTCCAGGGAAGCTCCTACGAGCAGTACTTC.

The chain carries TRBV19 and TRBJ1-1, with a possible D match to TRBD1 (5 bases). Per germline, CDR1 LNHDA and CDR2 SQIVND (reference sequence). With 5 bases removed from V and 7 bases from J, the gap between germline ends came to 14 bases. The CDR3 spans 13 residues. CDR3 coding DNA: TGTGCCAGTAGTCCAGGGAGGAGGGTTGAAGCTTTCTTT. It codes for CASSPGRRVEAFF.

CDR3 in DNA: TGCAGTGCCCCGACAGGGGGTGGCTACACCTTC. Translation: CSAPTGGGYTF. The chain uses TRBV20-1 and TRBJ1-2; 9 nucleotides match TRBD1. The germline V gene encodes CDR1 DFQATT and CDR2 SNEGSKA (reference sequence). The junction had 3 bases not matched to a gene; V was cut back by 6 bases and J by 7 bases. The CDR3 sequence is 11 residues long.

The chain couples TRBV7-9 to TRBJ2-1, with D possibly matching TRBD2 (5 bases). In germline, CDR1 is SEHNR, CDR2 FQNEAQ (reference sequence). This CDR3 is 15 amino acids long. V was pared by 2 bases and J by 0 bases, with 8 bases between. CDR3 nucleotide sequence: TGTGCCAGCAGCTTAACGGGGAGCTCCTACAATGAGCAGTTCTTC. Translation gives CASSLTGSSYNEQFF. The whole variable domain, remainder taken from reference TRBV7-9 and TRBJ2-1, is DTGVSQNPRHKITKRGQNVTFRCDPISEHNRLYWYRQTLGQGPEFLTYFQNEAQLEKSRLLSDRFSAERPKGSFSTLEIQRTEQGDSAMYLCASSLTGSSYNEQFFGPGTRLTVL.

The chain has TRBV4-2 and TRBJ2-1; D perhaps matches TRBD1 (5 bases). The germline CDR1 and CDR2 sequences are LGHNA and YNFKEQ. The CDR3 is 14 residues long. Trimming took 3 bases from V and 1 from J, leaving 7 bases between them. This CDR3 reads CASSQRQSYNEQFF. DNA for the CDR3: TGTGCCAGCAGCCAGAGACAGTCCTACAATGAGCAGTTCTTC.

This clone appeared once. The chain is built from TRBV28 and TRBJ2-2, with 8 bases aligning to TRBD1. V was pared by 5 bases and J by 3 bases, with 5 bases of the junction left unmatched. Germline V CDR1 and CDR2: MDHEN, SYDVKM. The CDR3 contains 15 residues. CDR3 nucleotide sequence: TGTGCCAGCAGTCTGACAGGGGAATACACCGGGGAGCTGTTTTTT. This codes for CASSLTGEYTGELFF.

A word on this clone: One end of the junction varies from germline; a read error may be responsible. The chain combines TRBV14 with TRBJ2-7; no definite D call. Germline V gives CDR1 SGHDN, CDR2 FVKESK. CDR3 length: 13 residues. CDR3 loop: CASSQDIRYVQYF. CDR3 sequence (DNA): TGTGCCAGCAGCCAAGACATTCGCTACGTGCAGTACTTC.

CDR3 in amino acids: CASSLDSYNEQFF. CDR3 nucleotide sequence: TGTGCCAGCAGCCTGGACTCGTACAATGAGCAGTTCTTC. V and J are TRBV11-1 and TRBJ2-1; perhaps TRBD2 as D (5 bases). The germline V gene encodes CDR1 SGHAT and CDR2 FQDESV (reference sequence). This CDR3 has 13 residues. V was cut by 5 bases and J by 4 bases, with 9 bases left in between.

V gene TRBV27 combines with J gene TRBJ2-3; D possibly corresponds to TRBD2 (6 bases). The CDR3 totals 14 residues. Trimming shortened V by 7 bases and J by 4 bases, and 15 bases separated the two germline ends. CDR1 is MNHEY and CDR2 is SMNVEV in the germline V gene (reference sequence). CDR3: CASTKSGHADTQYF. CDR3 DNA sequence: TGTGCCAGCACAAAAAGCGGGCACGCAGATACGCAGTATTTT.

The chain carries TRBV29-1 and TRBJ1-2; 9 bases line up with TRBD1. CDR3 length equals 15 residues. Per the germline V gene, CDR1 is SQVTM and CDR2 is ANQGSEA. After removal of 0 bases from V and 5 bases from J, the junction contained 7 bases not matched to a gene. CDR3 in amino acids: CSVEDFKDRGYGYTF. The CDR3 nucleotides are TGCAGCGTTGAAGATTTTAAGGACAGGGGTTATGGCTACACCTTC.

The genes are TRBV7-8 and TRBJ1-5, with D perhaps TRBD1 (5 bases). The ends were cut back, 5 bases at V and 0 bases at J, with 11 bases in the middle. Germline values: CDR1 SGHVS, CDR2 FQNEAQ. This CDR3 comprises 15 residues. The CDR3 protein is CASSLGAASNQPQHF. The DNA of the CDR3 is TGTGCCAGCAGCCTTGGGGCAGCTAGCAATCAGCCCCAGCATTTT.

This chain connects TRBV28 to TRBJ1-2; 10 positions agree with TRBD1. Germline V CDR1 and CDR2: MDHEN, SYDVKM. The J segment lost 6 bases and the V segment lost 2 bases, leaving 6 bases of the junction unmatched. The CDR3 length is 15 residues. CDR3 DNA: TGTGCCAGCAGTTTACTCCCCGGGACAGGGGATGGCTACACCTTC. This gives the protein CASSLLPGTGDGYTF.

The chain uses TRBV7-6 and TRBJ1-2; D gene ambiguous. Germline V gene lookup returns CDR1 SGHVS and CDR2 FNYEAQ. The CDR3 totals 13 residues. Trimming took off 1 base at V and 2 bases at J, with 5 bases between the two ends. The CDR3, as DNA: TGTGCCAGCAGCTTAGACGGGAACTATGGCTACACCTTC. It translates to CASSLDGNYGYTF.

This clone was counted once. The chain couples TRBV11-2 to TRBJ2-6, with D possibly TRBD2 on 5 matching bases. The V and J ends lost 1 base and 0 bases respectively, with 7 bases between them. The CDR3 spans 16 residues. Per germline, CDR1 SGHAT and CDR2 FQNNGV. The CDR3 protein is CASSLGAASGANVLTF. The CDR3 region has the DNA TGTGCCAGCAGCTTAGGAGCGGCCTCTGGGGCCAACGTCCTGACTTTC.

This chain connects TRBV5-1 to TRBJ2-2, with a possible D match to TRBD1 (6 bases). Germline values: CDR1 SGHRS, CDR2 YFSETQ. Between the trimmed V and J ends, which lost 1 base and 0 bases, there was a span of 10 bases. The length of the CDR3 is 16 residues. The CDR3 region is CASSLRGDTNTGELFF. Here the CDR3 DNA reads TGCGCCAGCAGCTTGAGAGGGGACACGAACACCGGGGAGCTGTTTTTT.

CDR3 in DNA: TGCGCCAGCAGCCAAGATCCCGGGACAGGGGCTGGCTACACCTTC. This translates into CASSQDPGTGAGYTF. The chain has TRBV4-1 and TRBJ1-2; 10 bases are shared with TRBD1. Germline CDR1 is MGHRA and CDR2 is YSYEKL. The CDR3 extends over 15 amino acids. V trimming: 0 bases; J trimming: 7 bases; junction bases outside the gene matches: 5.